This is a list of T cell receptor beta chains from one sample in a study of blood T cell repertoires in COVID-19. Using immunoSEQ multiplex PCR, the repertoire was profiled, and TCRdb retains in-frame clones only, with some absent. The table records under 200,000 clones, around 80% of them present only once. Sequenced input: peripheral blood. Receptor source: a man aged 25-45 years with active or convalescent COVID-19. Both conserved end residues are part of each CDR3. Fields, in order: V gene, J gene, clone size, D gene, CDR3 protein, CDR3 DNA. The D gene is left open where the match is weak. The size entry is marked missing in some rows and otherwise reads once, few, many or a size class.

v_gene: TRBV5-6; j_gene: TRBJ1-1; abundance: -; d_gene: -; CDR3aa: CASSLSRLNTEAFF; CDR3nt: TGTGCCAGCAGCTTGTCACGGTTGAACACTGAAGCTTTCTTT
v_gene: TRBV5-1; j_gene: TRBJ2-5; abundance: -; d_gene: -; CDR3aa: CASSLELAWETQYF; CDR3nt: TGCGCCAGCAGCTTGGAATTAGCGTGGGAGACCCAGTACTTC
v_gene: TRBV6-6; j_gene: TRBJ1-3; abundance: few; d_gene: TRBD1; CDR3aa: CASSRRALPGTGGSGNTIYF; CDR3nt: TGTGCCAGCAGTCGAAGGGCCTTACCCGGGACAGGGGGATCTGGAAACACCATATATTTT
v_gene: TRBV6-5; j_gene: TRBJ1-5; abundance: -; d_gene: -; CDR3aa: CAIRRGGKSNQPQHF; CDR3nt: TGTGCCATCCGGCGGGGAGGCAAGAGCAATCAGCCCCAGCATTTT
v_gene: TRBV4-1; j_gene: TRBJ1-5; abundance: -; d_gene: TRBD1; CDR3aa: CASSQRGSTGLGMIQPQHF; CDR3nt: TGCGCCAGCAGCCAAAGGGGCTCGACAGGGTTGGGTATGATCCAGCCCCAGCATTTT
v_gene: TRBV9; j_gene: TRBJ2-2; abundance: -; d_gene: -; CDR3aa: CASSVGATGELFF; CDR3nt: TGTGCCAGCAGCGTTGGGGCCACCGGGGAGCTGTTTTTT
v_gene: TRBV19; j_gene: TRBJ1-5; abundance: -; d_gene: -; CDR3aa: CASSISEGVNQPQHF; CDR3nt: TGTGCCAGTAGTATATCGGAGGGAGTCAATCAGCCCCAGCATTTT
v_gene: TRBV6-5; j_gene: TRBJ2-5; abundance: few; d_gene: -; CDR3aa: CASSYSQGTQYF; CDR3nt: TGTGCCAGCAGTTACTCTCAGGGGACCCAGTACTTC
v_gene: TRBV7-9; j_gene: TRBJ1-2; abundance: -; d_gene: -; CDR3aa: CASSLAADKSYGYTF; CDR3nt: TGTGCCAGCAGCTTAGCGGCGGACAAGTCCTATGGCTACACCTTC
v_gene: TRBV19; j_gene: TRBJ1-2; abundance: -; d_gene: TRBD1; CDR3aa: CASSINRGYGYTF; CDR3nt: TGTGCCAGTAGTATCAACAGGGGATACGGCTACACCTTC
v_gene: TRBV19; j_gene: TRBJ1-1; abundance: -; d_gene: TRBD1; CDR3aa: CASSITGGSTEAFF; CDR3nt: TGTGCCAGTAGTATTACAGGGGGGAGCACTGAAGCTTTCTTT
v_gene: TRBV6-5; j_gene: TRBJ2-3; abundance: -; d_gene: -; CDR3aa: CASSYSNSGGSAQYF; CDR3nt: TGTGCCAGCAGTTACTCGAACTCAGGGGGGAGTGCGCAGTATTTT
v_gene: TRBV28; j_gene: TRBJ1-4; abundance: once; d_gene: TRBD1; CDR3aa: CASNRGTGGGEKLFF; CDR3nt: TGTGCCAGCAACCGAGGGACAGGGGGCGGTGAAAAACTGTTTTTT
v_gene: TRBV5-1; j_gene: TRBJ2-7; abundance: -; d_gene: -; CDR3aa: CASSLARGGTEKWAQYF; CDR3nt: TGCGCCAGCAGCTTGGCGAGGGGGGGGACCGAAAAATGGGCGCAGTACTTC
v_gene: TRBV2; j_gene: TRBJ1-3; abundance: -; d_gene: -; CDR3aa: CASSEGRSSGNTIYF; CDR3nt: TGTGCCAGCAGTGAAGGCCGGAGCTCTGGAAACACCATATATTTT
v_gene: TRBV5-6; j_gene: TRBJ1-6; abundance: -; d_gene: -; CDR3aa: CASSFFGTNGSPLHF; CDR3nt: TGTGCCAGCAGCTTCTTCGGGACTAACGGTTCACCCCTCCACTTT
v_gene: TRBV30; j_gene: TRBJ1-1; abundance: -; d_gene: -; CDR3aa: CAWGPPGRDTEAFF; CDR3nt: TGTGCCTGGGGTCCCCCGGGGAGGGACACTGAAGCTTTCTTT
v_gene: TRBV9; j_gene: TRBJ1-6; abundance: -; d_gene: -; CDR3aa: CASSVGPPAVW; CDR3nt: TGTGCCAGCAGCGTTGGGCCGCCGGCAGTATGG
v_gene: TRBV5-1; j_gene: TRBJ2-1; abundance: -; d_gene: TRBD2; CDR3aa: CASSLRAGGQYNEQFF; CDR3nt: TGCGCCAGCAGCTTGCGGGCGGGGGGGCAATACAATGAGCAGTTCTTC
v_gene: TRBV30; j_gene: TRBJ1-5; abundance: -; d_gene: -; CDR3aa: CAWEKQGSNQPQHF; CDR3nt: TGTGCCTGGGAAAAGCAGGGGAGCAATCAGCCCCAGCATTTT
v_gene: TRBV11-2; j_gene: TRBJ1-6; abundance: -; d_gene: TRBD1; CDR3aa: CASSPRRQGSDSPLHF; CDR3nt: TGTGCCAGCAGCCCCCGACGACAGGGATCGGATTCACCCCTCCACTTT
v_gene: TRBV2; j_gene: TRBJ1-6; abundance: -; d_gene: -; CDR3aa: CASTSAGRDDSPLHF; CDR3nt: TGTGCCAGCACCTCAGCGGGCAGGGACGATTCACCCCTCCACTTT
v_gene: TRBV10-3; j_gene: TRBJ2-1; abundance: once; d_gene: TRBD2; CDR3aa: CAISESSAGGPYNEQFF; CDR3nt: TGTGCCATCAGTGAGTCTTCCGCGGGAGGGCCCTACAATGAGCAGTTCTTC
v_gene: TRBV2; j_gene: TRBJ2-7; abundance: few; d_gene: -; CDR3aa: CASTTLGEQYF; CDR3nt: TGTGCCAGCACCACACTAGGCGAGCAGTACTTC
v_gene: TRBV7-9; j_gene: TRBJ1-1; abundance: -; d_gene: -; CDR3aa: CASSPSGTVMNTEAFF; CDR3nt: TGTGCCAGCAGCCCTAGCGGCACAGTTATGAACACTGAAGCTTTCTTT
v_gene: TRBV7-2; j_gene: TRBJ1-2; abundance: -; d_gene: -; CDR3aa: CASSPGLANYGYTF; CDR3nt: TGTGCCAGCAGCCCAGGGTTAGCTAACTATGGCTACACCTTC
v_gene: TRBV5-6; j_gene: TRBJ1-5; abundance: -; d_gene: -; CDR3aa: CASSSGVSNQPQHF; CDR3nt: TGTGCCAGCAGCTCAGGGGTAAGCAATCAGCCCCAGCATTTT
v_gene: TRBV7-9; j_gene: TRBJ1-3; abundance: -; d_gene: TRBD1; CDR3aa: CASSSTGDGNTIYF; CDR3nt: TGTGCCAGCAGCTCGACAGGGGACGGAAACACCATATATTTT
v_gene: TRBV2; j_gene: TRBJ2-3; abundance: once; d_gene: -; CDR3aa: CASTETGTPSTDTQYF; CDR3nt: TGTGCCAGCACCGAAACGGGGACACCTAGCACAGATACGCAGTATTTT
v_gene: TRBV27; j_gene: TRBJ2-3; abundance: -; d_gene: -; CDR3aa: CASSLKAPSTDTQYF; CDR3nt: TGTGCCAGCAGTTTGAAAGCGCCCAGCACAGATACGCAGTATTTT
v_gene: TRBV5-1; j_gene: TRBJ2-1; abundance: -; d_gene: -; CDR3aa: CASSPDVVRESQFF; CDR3nt: TGCGCCAGCAGTCCGGATGTCGTCCGGGAAAGCCAGTTCTTC
v_gene: TRBV6-5; j_gene: TRBJ2-1; abundance: -; d_gene: TRBD1; CDR3aa: CASSPQGGEQFF; CDR3nt: TGTGCCAGCAGTCCACAGGGGGGTGAGCAGTTCTTC
v_gene: TRBV27; j_gene: TRBJ1-1; abundance: -; d_gene: TRBD1; CDR3aa: CASSLYTSLTGAEAFF; CDR3nt: TGTGCCAGCAGTTTATACACCTCCTTAACAGGGGCTGAAGCTTTCTTT
v_gene: TRBV9; j_gene: TRBJ2-5; abundance: -; d_gene: TRBD2; CDR3aa: CASSVGLAGEETQYF; CDR3nt: TGTGCCAGCAGCGTAGGGCTAGCGGGGGAAGAGACCCAGTACTTC
v_gene: TRBV11-2; j_gene: TRBJ1-1; abundance: -; d_gene: -; CDR3aa: CASSSGVPEAFF; CDR3nt: TGTGCCAGCAGCTCCGGGGTGCCTGAAGCTTTCTTT
v_gene: TRBV9; j_gene: TRBJ2-1; abundance: -; d_gene: TRBD2; CDR3aa: CASEGLDAGRDEQFF; CDR3nt: TGTGCCAGCGAAGGGCTTGATGCGGGGAGGGATGAGCAGTTCTTC
v_gene: TRBV3-1/TRBV3-2; j_gene: TRBJ1-5; abundance: -; d_gene: TRBD1; CDR3aa: CASSITGQGAQPQHF; CDR3nt: TGTGCCAGCAGCATAACAGGACAGGGAGCCCAGCCCCAGCATTTT
v_gene: TRBV6-2/TRBV6-3; j_gene: TRBJ2-1; abundance: -; d_gene: -; CDR3aa: CASSYGRGEQFF; CDR3nt: TGTGCCAGCAGTTACGGTCGGGGTGAGCAGTTCTTC
v_gene: TRBV5-6; j_gene: TRBJ1-5; abundance: -; d_gene: TRBD1; CDR3aa: CASSRGGQGWSGHF; CDR3nt: TGTGCCAGCAGCCGCGGTGGACAGGGCTGGTCTGGGCATTTT
v_gene: TRBV28; j_gene: TRBJ2-2; abundance: -; d_gene: TRBD1; CDR3aa: CASRELGTGNTGELFF; CDR3nt: TGTGCCAGCCGGGAACTAGGGACAGGGAACACCGGGGAGCTGTTTTTT
v_gene: TRBV6-4; j_gene: TRBJ1-1; abundance: -; d_gene: -; CDR3aa: CASSDTGNTEAFF; CDR3nt: TGTGCCAGCAGTGACACAGGGAACACTGAAGCTTTCTTT
v_gene: TRBV10-1; j_gene: TRBJ2-3; abundance: few; d_gene: -; CDR3aa: CASSESAVWDTQYF; CDR3nt: TGCGCCAGCAGTGAGTCGGCCGTTTGGGATACGCAGTATTTT
v_gene: TRBV5-1; j_gene: TRBJ1-3; abundance: -; d_gene: TRBD1; CDR3aa: CASSLDRTGDMGNTIYF; CDR3nt: TGCGCCAGCAGCTTGGATCGGACAGGGGATATGGGAAACACCATATATTTT
v_gene: TRBV10-3; j_gene: TRBJ1-6; abundance: -; d_gene: -; CDR3aa: CAITSGVGGNSPLHF; CDR3nt: TGTGCCATCACGTCAGGGGTTGGGGGTAATTCACCCCTCCACTTT
v_gene: TRBV5-1; j_gene: TRBJ1-6; abundance: -; d_gene: -; CDR3aa: CASRGQGLSNSPLHF; CDR3nt: TGCGCCAGCAGGGGCCAGGGGTTATCGAATTCACCCCTCCACTTT
v_gene: TRBV9; j_gene: TRBJ1-6; abundance: -; d_gene: TRBD1; CDR3aa: CASSPGQGKNSPLHF; CDR3nt: TGTGCCAGCAGCCCAGGACAGGGAAAGAATTCACCCCTCCACTTT
v_gene: TRBV29-1; j_gene: TRBJ1-4; abundance: -; d_gene: -; CDR3aa: CSVGYNEKLFF; CDR3nt: TGCAGCGTTGGTTATAATGAAAAACTGTTTTTT
v_gene: TRBV7-9; j_gene: TRBJ2-1; abundance: -; d_gene: TRBD1; CDR3aa: CASSLRDRTYNEQFF; CDR3nt: TGTGCCAGCAGCTTAAGGGACAGGACCTACAATGAGCAGTTCTTC
v_gene: TRBV27; j_gene: TRBJ1-6; abundance: -; d_gene: -; CDR3aa: CASSSVGPGNSPLHF; CDR3nt: TGTGCCAGCAGTTCCGTGGGCCCTGGCAATTCACCCCTCCACTTT
v_gene: TRBV25-1; j_gene: TRBJ1-3; abundance: -; d_gene: -; CDR3aa: CASSGGRSSGNTIYF; CDR3nt: TGTGCCAGCAGTGGAGGGCGGAGCTCTGGAAACACCATATATTTT
v_gene: TRBV30; j_gene: TRBJ2-7; abundance: -; d_gene: TRBD2; CDR3aa: CAFSGGSYEQYF; CDR3nt: TGTGCCTTTAGCGGGGGGTCCTACGAGCAGTACTTC
v_gene: TRBV27; j_gene: TRBJ2-7; abundance: -; d_gene: TRBD2; CDR3aa: CASRRLAGSSYEQYF; CDR3nt: TGTGCCAGCAGGAGACTAGCGGGGAGCTCCTACGAGCAGTACTTC
v_gene: TRBV2; j_gene: TRBJ1-2; abundance: once; d_gene: TRBD1; CDR3aa: CASSGWTGRARYGYTF; CDR3nt: TGTGCCAGCAGTGGGTGGACAGGTCGAGCGCGTTATGGCTACACCTTC
v_gene: TRBV18; j_gene: TRBJ2-5; abundance: -; d_gene: TRBD1; CDR3aa: CASSRGQPETQYF; CDR3nt: TGTGCCAGCTCAAGGGGACAGCCTGAGACCCAGTACTTC
v_gene: TRBV6-4; j_gene: TRBJ2-2; abundance: -; d_gene: TRBD2; CDR3aa: CASSDSGTSEAGELFF; CDR3nt: TGTGCCAGCAGTGACTCAGGGACTAGCGAAGCCGGGGAGCTGTTTTTT
v_gene: TRBV14; j_gene: TRBJ2-3; abundance: -; d_gene: TRBD1; CDR3aa: CASSQLVGGDFSDTQYF; CDR3nt: TGTGCCAGCAGCCAACTGGTAGGGGGCGATTTCTCGGATACGCAGTATTTT
v_gene: TRBV20-1; j_gene: TRBJ2-5; abundance: once; d_gene: -; CDR3aa: CSASLARQETQYF; CDR3nt: TGCAGTGCTAGTTTGGCTAGACAAGAGACCCAGTACTTC